The rows below give T cell receptor beta chains drawn from one sample of a study of cytomegalovirus exposure and HLA in healthy donors. Clones were sequenced by immunoSEQ multiplex PCR, and TCRdb holds only the in-frame ones, with some missing. In the table there are roughly 120,000 clones, roughly three quarters of which are singletons. What was sequenced was PBMCs. Receptor source: a woman aged 18-29 years in good health and CMV-seropositive. Each CDR3 is given with its conserved first and last residue. D genes are given only for firm matches. Clone size is not always given. Where it is, it says once, few, many or a class for expanded clones.

.	.	TRBJ2-7	TRBV27	TGTGCCAGCAGTTACCGGGGAGATAGGAACGAGCAGTACTTC	CASSYRGDRNEQYF
.	.	TRBJ2-5	TRBV27	TGTGCCAGCAAATTGACAGGACAAGAGACCCAGTACTTC	CASKLTGQETQYF
TRBD1	.	TRBJ1-2	TRBV6-5	TGTGCCACGGGGACAGGGGAAGGAGGCTACACCTTC	CATGTGEGGYTF
.	.	TRBJ1-1	TRBV18	TGTGCCAGCTCACCACGTCCCTGGAGAGCTTTCTTT	CASSPRPWRAFF
TRBD2	.	TRBJ2-7	TRBV5-6	TGTGCCAGCAGCCCTGAGGGGACTAGCGGGAGGGCCTACGAGCAGTACTTC	CASSPEGTSGRAYEQYF
.	.	TRBJ2-1	TRBV6-5	TGTGCCAGCAGTTCCTATCTCGCGGCCTACAATGAGCAGTTCTTC	CASSSYLAAYNEQFF
.	few	TRBJ2-7	TRBV7-8	TGTGCCAGCGCGGGACAGCTCTACGAGCAGTACTTC	CASAGQLYEQYF
.	.	TRBJ2-1	TRBV28	TGTGCCAGCAGTTCCTTTAATGAGCAGTTCTTC	CASSSFNEQFF
TRBD1	once	TRBJ2-7	TRBV25-1	TGTGCCAGCAGTCCGGGACAGGGGGCCTACGAGCAGTACTTC	CASSPGQGAYEQYF
.	.	TRBJ2-7	TRBV5-1	TGCGCCAGCAGCCCCGGGGGGCACCCTTCCTCCTACGAGCAGTACTTC	CASSPGGHPSSYEQYF
TRBD1	few	TRBJ2-5	TRBV11-2	TGTGCCAGCAGCTTAGAACAGGGGGCGCAGCCTCGGGAGACCCAGTACTTC	CASSLEQGAQPRETQYF
.	few	TRBJ2-3	TRBV11-2	TGTGCCAGCTGGCGGGGCCTCAGGACAGATACGCAGTATTTT	CASWRGLRTDTQYF
.	.	TRBJ2-7	TRBV6-6	TGTGCCAGCAGCCCACAGGTGGTGGGGGGCGAGCAGTACTTC	CASSPQVVGGEQYF
.	.	TRBJ2-3	TRBV27	TGTGCCAGCGGCTGGGCGGATACGCAGTATTTT	CASGWADTQYF
.	once	TRBJ1-2	TRBV6-5	TGTGCCAGCAGTTACGTGGGGGGTGGCTACACCTTC	CASSYVGGGYTF
.	.	TRBJ1-1	TRBV27	TGTGCCAGCAGTTTAGATCGGGACATGGACACTGAAGCTTTCTTT	CASSLDRDMDTEAFF
.	.	TRBJ1-5	TRBV5-1	TGCGCCAGACGGGTCTTCCGGGCAGGGAGGGCTTGGTGCAATCAGCCCCAGCATTTT	CARRVFRAGRAWCNQPQHF
.	few	TRBJ1-1	TRBV4-1	TGCGCCAGCAGCTACAGGGTGGGGAACACTGAAGCTTTCTTT	CASSYRVGNTEAFF
.	.	TRBJ2-7	TRBV6-1	TGTGCCAGCAGACCGTGGGCCGTCAGCTCCTACGAGCAGTACTTC	CASRPWAVSSYEQYF
TRBD2	.	TRBJ2-2	TRBV7-9	TGTGCCAGCAGCTTAGCGGGAGGGCCTGGGGAGCTGTTTTTT	CASSLAGGPGELFF
.	.	TRBJ1-1	TRBV6-5	TGTGCCAGCAGCGCACCCGAGCGGGGGCCTTGGGCTTTCTTT	CASSAPERGPWAFF
.	.	TRBJ1-4	TRBV7-9	TGTGCCAGCAGCCGGGACACAGGTGAAAAACTGTTTTTT	CASSRDTGEKLFF
TRBD2	.	TRBJ2-1	TRBV9	TGTGCCAGCAGCGGGGGGACTAGCGGGAGAAAGCCCTACAATGAGCAGTTCTTC	CASSGGTSGRKPYNEQFF
TRBD2	once	TRBJ2-1	TRBV4-2	TGTGCCAGCAGCCAAGAGGTGGACCTAGCGGGAATCGTCTTC	CASSQEVDLAGIVF
TRBD1	once	TRBJ2-7	TRBV7-9	TGTGCCAGCACCTCAAGTCGGGGGACAGGATCCTACGAGCAGTACTTC	CASTSSRGTGSYEQYF
TRBD1	.	TRBJ1-2	TRBV5-1	TGTGCCAGCAGCTTTCGGGACAGGGGCCTCTATGGCTACACCTTC	CASSFRDRGLYGYTF
.	.	TRBJ2-7	TRBV28	TGTGCCAGCAGTTTGCAGGGGCTTCGGGACGAGCAGTACTTC	CASSLQGLRDEQYF
.	.	TRBJ2-6	TRBV9	TGTGCCAGCAGCGTAGAGGCAGTCAGGTTCGGGGCCAACGTCCTGACTTTC	CASSVEAVRFGANVLTF
.	once	TRBJ1-1	TRBV5-1	TGCGCCAGCAGCTTGGGAGGGGGAAACACTGAAGCTTTCTTT	CASSLGGGNTEAFF
TRBD2	few	TRBJ2-1	TRBV2	TGTGCCAGCAGTGCGACTAGCGCTTACAATGAGCAGTTCTTC	CASSATSAYNEQFF
TRBD1	few	TRBJ1-4	TRBV27	TGTGCCAGCAGTAAGGACAGGGAGCGCAAACTGTTTTTT	CASSKDRERKLFF
TRBD1	.	TRBJ1-1	TRBV15	TGTGCCACCACACAGGGGGAAATTAACACTGAAGCTTTCTTT	CATTQGEINTEAFF
.	.	TRBJ2-1	TRBV7-3	TGTGCCAGCAGCTTTGGGAGCAATGAGCAGTTCTTC	CASSFGSNEQFF
TRBD1	.	TRBJ2-3	TRBV4-1	TGCGCCAGCAGCTCCCGCAAGGGACAGACAGATACGCAGTATTTT	CASSSRKGQTDTQYF
TRBD1	.	TRBJ1-2	TRBV4-3	TGCGCCAGCAGCCAATCGGCAGGGGGTCCTAACTATGGCTACACCTTC	CASSQSAGGPNYGYTF
TRBD2	.	TRBJ2-7	TRBV2	TGTGCCACCACCGGGACTAGCGGGACCGAGCAGTACTTC	CATTGTSGTEQYF
.	.	TRBJ2-7	TRBV6-5	TGTGCCAGCAGCCGCTCGGGCCCCCCCACGGGGGAGCAGTACTTC	CASSRSGPPTGEQYF
.	.	TRBJ2-5	TRBV15	TGTGCCACCAGCAGGAGGCCCGGGGGGCTATACCAAGAGACCCAGTACTTC	CATSRRPGGLYQETQYF
.	.	TRBJ2-7	TRBV28	TGTGCCAGCAGTCCCCCTCCGTTCTACGAGCAGTACTTC	CASSPPPFYEQYF
.	.	TRBJ2-6	TRBV2	TGTGCCAGCAGTGAACTACGAACTGGGGCCAACGTCCTGACTTTC	CASSELRTGANVLTF
.	.	TRBJ1-4	TRBV5-1	TGCGCCAGCAGCTTGGCAGAGGCTAATGAAAAACTGTTTTTT	CASSLAEANEKLFF
TRBD2	.	TRBJ2-2	TRBV13	TGTGCCAGCAGCCGCGGGCAAGCGGGAGGGCAGCTGTTTTTT	CASSRGQAGGQLFF
TRBD2	.	TRBJ2-7	TRBV7-9	TGTGCCAGCAGCTCTTCAGCGGGAGACCTCCTATTGGGCTACGAGCAGTACTTC	CASSSSAGDLLLGYEQYF
.	once	TRBJ2-7	TRBV19	TGTGCCAGTAGTACCAAGGACAGCGATGCTTTTTCCTACGAGCAGTACTTC	CASSTKDSDAFSYEQYF
TRBD2	once	TRBJ2-1	TRBV5-1	TGCGCCAGCACCAGCGGGATTAACTACAATGAGCAGTTCTTC	CASTSGINYNEQFF
TRBD2	.	TRBJ2-7	TRBV28	TGTGCCAGCACTTCCCCTGTGGGGGCTAATAGCGGGAGCTCCTACGAGCAGTACTTC	CASTSPVGANSGSSYEQYF
.	few	TRBJ1-6	TRBV30	TGTGCCTGCTGGGCCAGCTCCTATAATTCACCCCTCCACTTT	CACWASSYNSPLHF
.	.	TRBJ2-1	TRBV23-1	TGCGCCAGCAGTCAAGAGATACACCTTACAGTCTGGAATGAGCAGTTCTTC	CASSQEIHLTVWNEQFF
.	few	TRBJ1-5	TRBV6-1	TGTGCCAGCAGTGAAGTTGGGCAGGGATTCAATCAGCCCCAGCATTTT	CASSEVGQGFNQPQHF
TRBD1	few	TRBJ1-5	TRBV4-1	TGCGCCAGCAGCCAAGATTGGGACAGAGACAATCAGCCCCAGCATTTT	CASSQDWDRDNQPQHF
.	.	TRBJ2-7	TRBV2	TGTGCCAGCAGGCTAATGGCAGGGCGAGTCGAGCAGTACTTC	CASRLMAGRVEQYF
TRBD2	few	TRBJ2-7	TRBV27	TGTGCCAGCAGTTTGTCGAGCGGGAGTGGCAGCGAGCAGTACTTC	CASSLSSGSGSEQYF
.	few	TRBJ1-5	TRBV5-1	TGCGCCAGCAGTCCGGATGGGAGGCAGCCCCAGCATTTT	CASSPDGRQPQHF
.	.	TRBJ2-7	TRBV28	TGTGCCAGCAGTTGGGACAACGAGCAGTACTTC	CASSWDNEQYF
TRBD2	.	TRBJ2-1	TRBV9	TGTGCCAGCAGCGCGGGACTACTCTACAATGAGCAGTTCTTC	CASSAGLLYNEQFF